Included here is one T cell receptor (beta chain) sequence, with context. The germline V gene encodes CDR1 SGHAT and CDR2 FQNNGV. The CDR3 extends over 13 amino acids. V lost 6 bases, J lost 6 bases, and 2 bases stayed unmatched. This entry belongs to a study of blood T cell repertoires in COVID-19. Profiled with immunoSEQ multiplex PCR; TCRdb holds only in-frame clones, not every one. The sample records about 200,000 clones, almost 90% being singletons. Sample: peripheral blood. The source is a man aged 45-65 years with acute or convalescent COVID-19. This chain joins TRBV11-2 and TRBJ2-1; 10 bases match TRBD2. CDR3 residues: CASRASGGNEQFF. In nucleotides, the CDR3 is TGTGCCAGCAGGGCTAGCGGGGGCAATGAGCAGTTCTTC. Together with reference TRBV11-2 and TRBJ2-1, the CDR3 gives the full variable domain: EAGVAQSPRYKIIEKRQSVAFWCNPISGHATLYWYQQILGQGPKLLIQFQNNGVVDDSQLPKDRFSAERLKGVDSTLKIQPAKLEDSAVYLCASRASGGNEQFFGPGTRLTVL.